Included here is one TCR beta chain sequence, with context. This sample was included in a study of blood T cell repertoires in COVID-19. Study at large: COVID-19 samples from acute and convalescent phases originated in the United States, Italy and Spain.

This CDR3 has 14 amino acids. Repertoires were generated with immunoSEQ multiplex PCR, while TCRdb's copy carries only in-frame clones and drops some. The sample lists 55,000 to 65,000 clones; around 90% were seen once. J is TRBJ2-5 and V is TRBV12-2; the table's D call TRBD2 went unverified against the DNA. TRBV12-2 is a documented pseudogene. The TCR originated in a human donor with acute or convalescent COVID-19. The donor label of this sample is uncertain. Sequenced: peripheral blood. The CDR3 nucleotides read TGTGCAAGTCGCCCCGGGATAAGGGTGGAGACCCAGTACTTC. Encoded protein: CASRPGIRVETQYF.